The entry below describes one TCR beta chain. Possible read error: a much larger clone is one base away. One entry per CDR3 protein, called by TCRdb with MiXCR from the reads. The table lists 200,000 to 300,000 distinct CDR3 sequences, less than 35% of them singletons, with 6% to 8.5% in the top ten. The data derive from a study of kidney transplant recipient with SARS-CoV-2 infection. The CDR3 covers 16 residues. The gene calls are TRBV8-2 and TRBJ1-2. TRBV8-2 is recorded as a pseudogene. Specimen: a blood sample, collected at baseline and between days 110 and 120 from a kidney transplant recipient. This TCR was recovered from a young adult male patient who had COVID-19 and was a kidney transplant recipient. The graft donor may account for some of the T cells. CDR3 protein: CGSPRSDSRKTYGYTF. CDR3 DNA sequence: TGTGGCAGTCCACGGTCTGATAGCCGAAAGACCTATGGCTACACCTTC.